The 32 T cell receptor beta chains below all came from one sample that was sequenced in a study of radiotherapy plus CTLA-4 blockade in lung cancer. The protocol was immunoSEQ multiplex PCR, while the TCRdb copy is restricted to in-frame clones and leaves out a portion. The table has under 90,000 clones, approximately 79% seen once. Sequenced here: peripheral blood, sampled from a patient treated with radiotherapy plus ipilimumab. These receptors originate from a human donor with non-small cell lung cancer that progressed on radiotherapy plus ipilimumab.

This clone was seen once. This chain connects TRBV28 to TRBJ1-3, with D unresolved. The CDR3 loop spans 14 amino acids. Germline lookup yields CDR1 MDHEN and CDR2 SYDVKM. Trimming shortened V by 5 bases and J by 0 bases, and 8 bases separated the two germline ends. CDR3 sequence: CASSPPSSGNTIYF. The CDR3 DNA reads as TGTGCCAGCAGTCCGCCCAGCTCTGGAAACACCATATATTTT.

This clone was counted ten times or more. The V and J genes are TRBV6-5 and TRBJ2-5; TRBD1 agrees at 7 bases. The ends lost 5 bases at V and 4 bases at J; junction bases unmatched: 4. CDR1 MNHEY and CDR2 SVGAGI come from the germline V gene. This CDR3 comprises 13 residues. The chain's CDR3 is CASSRSGGETQYF. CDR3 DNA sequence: TGTGCCAGCAGTCGATCAGGGGGAGAGACCCAGTACTTC.

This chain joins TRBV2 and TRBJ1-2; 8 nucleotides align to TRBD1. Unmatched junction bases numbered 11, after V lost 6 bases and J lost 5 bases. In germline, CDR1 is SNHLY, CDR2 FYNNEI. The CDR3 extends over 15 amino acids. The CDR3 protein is CASRAGTGSSYGYTF. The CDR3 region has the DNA TGTGCCAGCAGGGCAGGGACAGGCAGTTCGTATGGCTACACCTTC.

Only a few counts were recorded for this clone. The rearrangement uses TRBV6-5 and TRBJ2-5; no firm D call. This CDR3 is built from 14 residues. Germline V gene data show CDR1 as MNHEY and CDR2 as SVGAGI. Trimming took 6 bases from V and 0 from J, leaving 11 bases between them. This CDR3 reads CASSPLRNQETQYF. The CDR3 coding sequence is TGTGCCAGCAGCCCCCTCAGGAACCAAGAGACCCAGTACTTC.

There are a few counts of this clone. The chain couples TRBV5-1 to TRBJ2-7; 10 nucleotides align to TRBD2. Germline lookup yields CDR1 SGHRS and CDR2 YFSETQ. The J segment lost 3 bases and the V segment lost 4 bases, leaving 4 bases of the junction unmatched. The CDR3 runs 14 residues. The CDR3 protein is CASSLWTSGYEQYF. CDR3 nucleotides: TGCGCCAGCAGCCTATGGACTAGCGGCTACGAGCAGTACTTC.

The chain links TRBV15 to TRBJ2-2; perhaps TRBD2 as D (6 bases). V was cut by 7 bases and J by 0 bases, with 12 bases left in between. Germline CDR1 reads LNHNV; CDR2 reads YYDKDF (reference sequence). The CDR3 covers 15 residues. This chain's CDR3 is CATNPGLANTGELFF. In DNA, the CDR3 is TGTGCCACCAACCCGGGACTGGCGAACACCGGGGAGCTGTTTTTT.

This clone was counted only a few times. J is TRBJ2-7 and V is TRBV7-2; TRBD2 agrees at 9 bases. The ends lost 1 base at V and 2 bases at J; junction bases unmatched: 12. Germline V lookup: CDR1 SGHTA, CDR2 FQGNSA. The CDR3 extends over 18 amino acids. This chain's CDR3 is CASSLGSGGPTHTYEQYF. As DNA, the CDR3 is TGTGCCAGCAGCTTAGGTAGCGGGGGCCCTACCCATACCTACGAGCAGTACTTC.

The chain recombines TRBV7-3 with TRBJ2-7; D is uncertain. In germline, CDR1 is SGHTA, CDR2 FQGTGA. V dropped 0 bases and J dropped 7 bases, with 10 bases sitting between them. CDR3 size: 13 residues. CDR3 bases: TGTGCCAGCAGCTTAACGGCGCAACGGGAGCAGTACTTC. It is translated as CASSLTAQREQYF.

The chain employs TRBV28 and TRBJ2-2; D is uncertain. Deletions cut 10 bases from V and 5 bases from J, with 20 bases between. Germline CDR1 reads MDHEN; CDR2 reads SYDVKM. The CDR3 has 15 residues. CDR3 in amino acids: CATFSGSSPTGELFF. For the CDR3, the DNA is TGTGCCACCTTTTCGGGTAGTTCCCCAACCGGGGAGCTGTTTTTT.

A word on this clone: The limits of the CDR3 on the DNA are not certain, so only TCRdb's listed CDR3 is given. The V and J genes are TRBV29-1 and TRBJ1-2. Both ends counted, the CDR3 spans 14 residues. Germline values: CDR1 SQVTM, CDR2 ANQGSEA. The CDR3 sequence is CSVEVFRGRGGYTF.

The CDR3 loop is CASSYDISYEQYF. The CDR3 DNA is TGTGCCAGCAGCTATGACATATCCTACGAGCAGTACTTC. The chain uses TRBV6-5 and TRBJ2-7; no clear D gene. CDR3 length: 13 residues. V shed 6 bases and J shed 1 base, with 10 bases lying between them. Looked up from germline, CDR1 is MNHEY and CDR2 is SVGAGI.

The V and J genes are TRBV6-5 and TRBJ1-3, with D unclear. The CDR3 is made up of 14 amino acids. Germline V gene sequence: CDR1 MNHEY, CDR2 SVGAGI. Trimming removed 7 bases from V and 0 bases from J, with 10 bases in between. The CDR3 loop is CASKPAPSGNTIYF. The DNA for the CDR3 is TGTGCCAGCAAACCGGCCCCCTCTGGAAACACCATATATTTT.

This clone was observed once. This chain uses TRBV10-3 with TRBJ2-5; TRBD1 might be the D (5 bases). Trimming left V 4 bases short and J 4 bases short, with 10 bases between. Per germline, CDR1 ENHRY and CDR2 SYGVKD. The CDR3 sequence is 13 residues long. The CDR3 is CAISVQGRETQYF. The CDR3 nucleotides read TGTGCCATCAGTGTCCAGGGCCGAGAGACCCAGTACTTC.

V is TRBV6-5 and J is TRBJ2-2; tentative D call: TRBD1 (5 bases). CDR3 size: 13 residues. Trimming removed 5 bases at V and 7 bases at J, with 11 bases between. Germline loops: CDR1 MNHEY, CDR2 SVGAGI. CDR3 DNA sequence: TGTGCCAGCAGTGACCTCAGGGACGGGGAGCTGTTTTTT. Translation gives CASSDLRDGELFF.

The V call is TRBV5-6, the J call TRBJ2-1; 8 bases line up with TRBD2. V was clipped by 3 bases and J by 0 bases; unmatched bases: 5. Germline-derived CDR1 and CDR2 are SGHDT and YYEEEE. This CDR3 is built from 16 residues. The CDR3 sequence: CASSSRLASSYNEQFF. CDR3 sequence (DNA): TGTGCCAGCAGCTCGCGACTAGCGAGCTCCTACAATGAGCAGTTCTTC.

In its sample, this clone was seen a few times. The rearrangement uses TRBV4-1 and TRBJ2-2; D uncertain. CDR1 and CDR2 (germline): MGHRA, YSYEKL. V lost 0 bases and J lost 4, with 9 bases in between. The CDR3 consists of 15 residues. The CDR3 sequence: CASSQDIGFTGELFF. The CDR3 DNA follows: TGCGCCAGCAGCCAAGATATAGGGTTCACCGGGGAGCTGTTTTTT.

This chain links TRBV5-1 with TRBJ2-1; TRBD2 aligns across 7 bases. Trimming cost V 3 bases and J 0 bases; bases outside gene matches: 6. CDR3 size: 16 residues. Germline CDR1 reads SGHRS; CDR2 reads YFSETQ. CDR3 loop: CASSSNPSGSYNEQFF. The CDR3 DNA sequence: TGCGCCAGCAGCTCCAACCCTAGCGGCTCCTACAATGAGCAGTTCTTC.

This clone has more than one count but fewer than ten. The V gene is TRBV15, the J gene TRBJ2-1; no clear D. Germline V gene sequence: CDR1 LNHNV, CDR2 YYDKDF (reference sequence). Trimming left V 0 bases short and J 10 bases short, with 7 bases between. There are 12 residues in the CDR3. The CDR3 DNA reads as TGTGCCACCAGCAGAGAGGGTGGCGAGCAGTTCTTC. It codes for CATSREGGEQFF.

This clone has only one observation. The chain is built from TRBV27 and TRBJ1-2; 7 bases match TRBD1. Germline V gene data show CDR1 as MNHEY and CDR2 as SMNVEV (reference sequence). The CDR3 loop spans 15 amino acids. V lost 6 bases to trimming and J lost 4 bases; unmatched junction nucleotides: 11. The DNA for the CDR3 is TGTGCCAGCAGGACCCGGGACAGCGTTTTCTATGGCTACACCTTC. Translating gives CASRTRDSVFYGYTF.

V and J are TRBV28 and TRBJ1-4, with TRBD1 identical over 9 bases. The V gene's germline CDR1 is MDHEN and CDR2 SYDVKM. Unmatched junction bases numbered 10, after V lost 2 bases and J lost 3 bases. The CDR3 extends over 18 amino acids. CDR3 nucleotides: TGTGCCAGCAGTTTAGACCGGGACAGGGTCTTGGCTAATGAAAAACTGTTTTTT. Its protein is CASSLDRDRVLANEKLFF.

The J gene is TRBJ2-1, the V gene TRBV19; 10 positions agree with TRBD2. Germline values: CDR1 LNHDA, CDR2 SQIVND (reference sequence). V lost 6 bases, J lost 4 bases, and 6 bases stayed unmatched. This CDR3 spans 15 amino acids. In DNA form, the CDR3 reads TGTGCCAGTAGCCTTCTAGCGGGAGCATACAATGAGCAGTTCTTC. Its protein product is CASSLLAGAYNEQFF.

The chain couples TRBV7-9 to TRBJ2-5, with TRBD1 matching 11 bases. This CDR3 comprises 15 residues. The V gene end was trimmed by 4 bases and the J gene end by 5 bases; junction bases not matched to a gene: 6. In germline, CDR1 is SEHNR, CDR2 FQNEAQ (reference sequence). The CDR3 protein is CASSSGQGAGETQYF. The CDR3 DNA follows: TGTGCCAGCAGCTCAGGACAGGGGGCCGGGGAGACCCAGTACTTC.

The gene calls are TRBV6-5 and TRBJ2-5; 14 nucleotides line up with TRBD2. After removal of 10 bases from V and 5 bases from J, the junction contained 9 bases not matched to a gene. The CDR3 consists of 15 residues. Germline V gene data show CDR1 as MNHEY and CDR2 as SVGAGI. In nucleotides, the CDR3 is TGTGCCATCTCGGGACTAGCGGGAGAAGGGGAGACCCAGTACTTC. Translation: CAISGLAGEGETQYF.

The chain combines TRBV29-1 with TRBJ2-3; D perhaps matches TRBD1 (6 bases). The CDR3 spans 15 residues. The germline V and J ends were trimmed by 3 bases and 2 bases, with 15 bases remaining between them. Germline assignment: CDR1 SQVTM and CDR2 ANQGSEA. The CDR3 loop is CSVEPQGSFTDTQYF. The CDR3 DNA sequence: TGCAGCGTTGAGCCACAGGGCAGCTTCACAGATACGCAGTATTTT.

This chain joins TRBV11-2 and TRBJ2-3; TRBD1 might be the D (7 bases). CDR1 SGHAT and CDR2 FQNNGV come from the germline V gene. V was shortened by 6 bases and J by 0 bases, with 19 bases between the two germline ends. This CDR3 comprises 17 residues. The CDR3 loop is CASRRQGTGASTDTQYF. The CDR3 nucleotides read TGTGCCAGCAGGAGACAGGGAACGGGGGCTAGCACAGATACGCAGTATTTT.

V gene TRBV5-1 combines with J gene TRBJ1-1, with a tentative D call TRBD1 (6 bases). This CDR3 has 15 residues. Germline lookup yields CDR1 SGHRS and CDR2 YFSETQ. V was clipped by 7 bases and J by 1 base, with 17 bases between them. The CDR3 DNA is TGCGCCAGCCGGCAGGGGATTTGGGAGAACACTGAAGCTTTCTTT. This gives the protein CASRQGIWENTEAFF.

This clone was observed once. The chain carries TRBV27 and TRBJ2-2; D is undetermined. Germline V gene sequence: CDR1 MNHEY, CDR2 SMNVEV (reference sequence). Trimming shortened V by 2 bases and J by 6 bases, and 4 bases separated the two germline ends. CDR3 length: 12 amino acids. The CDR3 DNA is TGTGCCAGCAGTTTAAGGCCCGGGGAGCTGTTTTTT. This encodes CASSLRPGELFF.

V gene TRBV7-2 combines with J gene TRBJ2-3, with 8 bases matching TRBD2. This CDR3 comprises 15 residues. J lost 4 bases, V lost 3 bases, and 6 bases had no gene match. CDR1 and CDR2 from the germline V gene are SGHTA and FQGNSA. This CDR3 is CASSLSGGGADTQYF. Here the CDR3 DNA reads TGTGCCAGCAGCTTGAGCGGGGGCGGCGCAGATACGCAGTATTTT.

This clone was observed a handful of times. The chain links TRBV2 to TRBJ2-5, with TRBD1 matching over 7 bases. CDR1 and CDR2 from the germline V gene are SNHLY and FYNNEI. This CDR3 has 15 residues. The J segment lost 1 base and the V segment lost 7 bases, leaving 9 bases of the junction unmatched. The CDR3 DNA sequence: TGTGCCAGCATCGAACAGGGACAGCGCCAAGAGACCCAGTACTTC. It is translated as CASIEQGQRQETQYF. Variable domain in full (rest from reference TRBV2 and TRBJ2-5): EPEVTQTPSHQVTQMGQEVILRCVPISNHLYFYWYRQILGQKVEFLVSFYNNEISEKSEIFDDQFSVERPDGSNFTLKIRSTKLEDSAMYFCASIEQGQRQETQYFGPGTRLLVL.

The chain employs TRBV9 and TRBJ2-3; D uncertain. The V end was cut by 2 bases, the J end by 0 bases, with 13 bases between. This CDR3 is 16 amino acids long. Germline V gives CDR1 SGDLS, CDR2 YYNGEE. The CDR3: CASSVSGGTSTDTQYF. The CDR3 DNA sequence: TGTGCCAGCAGCGTCTCGGGCGGTACTAGCACAGATACGCAGTATTTT.

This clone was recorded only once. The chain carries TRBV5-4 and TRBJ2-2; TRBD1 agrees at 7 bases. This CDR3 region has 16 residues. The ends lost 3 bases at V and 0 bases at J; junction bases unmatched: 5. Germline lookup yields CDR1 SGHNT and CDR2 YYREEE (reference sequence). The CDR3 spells CASSWTGTANTGELFF. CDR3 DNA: TGTGCCAGCAGCTGGACCGGGACAGCGAACACCGGGGAGCTGTTTTTT.

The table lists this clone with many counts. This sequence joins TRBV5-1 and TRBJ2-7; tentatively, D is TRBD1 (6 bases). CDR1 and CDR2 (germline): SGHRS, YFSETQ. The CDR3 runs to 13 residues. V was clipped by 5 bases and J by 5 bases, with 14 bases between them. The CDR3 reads CASRSNSGDEQYF. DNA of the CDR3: TGCGCCAGCAGATCTAATTCAGGGGACGAGCAGTACTTC.